What follows are 18 T cell receptor beta chains derived from one specimen sequenced in a study of blood T cell repertoires in COVID-19. Generated by immunoSEQ multiplex PCR, the TCRdb table keeps only in-frame clones and is missing some. Among about 140,000 clones listed, roughly 86% were seen once. Sequenced: peripheral blood. All receptors derive from a woman between 45 and 65 years old with acute or convalescent COVID-19.

The chain joins TRBV10-3 to TRBJ1-5, with D perhaps matching TRBD1 (5 bases). The V end was cut by 3 bases, the J end by 4 bases, with 7 bases between. The germline V gene has CDR1 ENHRY and CDR2 SYGVKD. The CDR3 extends over 13 amino acids. CDR3 amino acids: CAISDGGNQPQHF. CDR3 sequence (DNA): TGTGCCATCAGTGATGGGGGGAATCAGCCCCAGCATTTT.

Worth noting for this clone: Other DNA sequences in this sample translate to the same CDR3. This sequence joins TRBV19 and TRBJ2-2; tentatively, D is TRBD2 (6 bases). CDR1 and CDR2 from the germline V gene are LNHDA and SQIVND (reference sequence). The CDR3 covers 14 residues. Trimming took 3 bases from V and 1 from J, leaving 6 bases between them. The CDR3 loop is CASSIGGNTGELFF. The CDR3 bases are TGTGCCAGTAGTATCGGGGGGAACACCGGGGAGCTGTTTTTT.

A remark on this clone: This CDR3 is also generated by other DNA sequences in the sample. The chain has TRBV19 and TRBJ2-1; 7 bases map to TRBD2. The germline gives CDR1 LNHDA, CDR2 SQIVND (reference sequence). With 1 base clipped from V and 4 bases from J, the junction kept 4 bases outside the gene matches. This CDR3 region has 15 residues. The CDR3 here is CASSIGLAGYNEQFF. CDR3 DNA sequence: TGTGCCAGTAGTATAGGACTAGCAGGTTACAATGAGCAGTTCTTC.

The rearrangement joins TRBV6-4 to TRBJ2-1; no definite D call. Germline V gene sequence: CDR1 MRHNA, CDR2 SNTAGT. CDR3 length: 14 amino acids. V was clipped by 2 bases and J by 0 bases, with 5 bases between them. CDR3 amino acids: CASSDRSSYNEQFF. The DNA for the CDR3 is TGTGCCAGCAGTGACAGGAGCTCCTACAATGAGCAGTTCTTC.

This clone was found once. The CDR3 region is CAWSVSSGGHSDTQYF. In nucleotides, the CDR3 is TGTGCCTGGAGCGTCTCGAGCGGGGGTCATTCAGATACGCAGTATTTT. The chain is built from TRBV30 and TRBJ2-3; 8 bases agree with TRBD2. After removal of 3 bases from V and 4 bases from J, the junction contained 12 bases not matched to a gene. Per germline, CDR1 GTSNPN and CDR2 SVGIG (reference sequence). This CDR3 is built from 16 residues. Filled out from reference TRBV30 and TRBJ2-3, the complete variable domain reads SQTIHQWPATLVQPVGSPLSLECTVEGTSNPNLYWYRQAAGRGLQLLFYSVGIGQISSEVPQNLSASRPQDRQFILSSKKLLLSDSGFYLCAWSVSSGGHSDTQYFGPGTRLTVL.

V gene TRBV9 combines with J gene TRBJ2-7; unclear D gene. CDR3 size: 12 residues. With 3 bases removed from V and 0 bases from J, the gap between germline ends came to 4 bases. Germline-derived CDR1 and CDR2 are SGDLS and YYNGEE. The CDR3 protein is CASSAGSYEQYF. The CDR3 DNA follows: TGTGCCAGCAGCGCGGGCTCCTACGAGCAGTACTTC.

The chain is built from TRBV11-2 and TRBJ1-1, with D perhaps matching TRBD1 (5 bases). V was shortened by 6 bases and J by 1 base, with 18 bases between the two germline ends. The CDR3 length is 16 residues. CDR1 and CDR2 (germline): SGHAT, FQNNGV. The CDR3 DNA sequence: TGTGCCAGCAGTTCCCGGCCAGGGTCCTCGAACACTGAAGCTTTCTTT. It encodes CASSSRPGSSNTEAFF.

J is TRBJ2-3 and V is TRBV9; TRBD2 aligns across 7 bases. The CDR3 extends over 16 amino acids. Germline assignment: CDR1 SGDLS and CDR2 YYNGEE. Trimming took 6 bases from V and 4 from J; bases not matched to a gene: 14. The CDR3 sequence is CASIPLLAGVPDTQYF. The CDR3 DNA reads TGTGCCAGCATCCCACTCTTGGCGGGAGTGCCAGATACGCAGTATTTT.

This rearrangement joins TRBV5-1 to TRBJ2-7, with TRBD2 matching over 12 bases. In germline, CDR1 is SGHRS, CDR2 YFSETQ. The CDR3 totals 17 residues. Trimming at V came to 3 bases and at J to 0 bases, leaving 7 bases not matched to a gene. CDR3 sequence reads: CASSSGTSGSHSYEQYF. Here the CDR3 DNA reads TGCGCCAGCAGCTCCGGGACTAGCGGGTCCCACTCCTACGAGCAGTACTTC.

The chain links TRBV29-1 to TRBJ2-1, with D perhaps matching TRBD2 (5 bases). Trimming pared 2 bases from V and 4 bases from J, leaving 6 bases between. CDR1 SQVTM and CDR2 ANQGSEA come from the germline V gene. This CDR3 comprises 12 residues. CDR3 coding DNA: TGCAGCGTTGAACGAGGGTACAATGAGCAGTTCTTC. The encoded protein is CSVERGYNEQFF.

In the case of this clone: The sample contains more than one DNA sequence encoding this CDR3. The CDR3: CATSEQGYGYTF. The CDR3 DNA follows: TGTGCCACCAGTGAACAGGGCTATGGCTACACCTTC. V usage is TRBV24-1 and J usage is TRBJ1-2; TRBD1 might be the D (6 bases). The germline CDR1 and CDR2 sequences are KGHDR and SFDVKD. V was shortened by 4 bases and J by 4 bases, with 6 bases between the two germline ends. CDR3 length: 12 amino acids.

The V and J genes are TRBV12-3 or TRBV12-4 and TRBJ1-2; no definite D call. This CDR3 is 12 amino acids long. Trimming left V 0 bases short and J 8 bases short, with 7 bases between. In DNA, the CDR3 is TGTGCCAGCAGTTTAGCGAGAGGGGGCTACACCTTC. Amino acid sequence: CASSLARGGYTF.

The chain joins TRBV30 to TRBJ2-7; D gene ambiguous. The CDR3 is 13 residues long. Germline V CDR1 and CDR2: GTSNPN, SVGIG (reference sequence). The V and J ends lost 0 bases and 3 bases respectively, with 9 bases between them. The CDR3 DNA is TGTGCCTGGAGTGTCAGTGGCGGCTACGAGCAGTACTTC. This translates into CAWSVSGGYEQYF.

The V and J genes are TRBV6-6 and TRBJ1-1; D might be TRBD1 (5 bases). Germline V gene data show CDR1 as MNHNY and CDR2 as SVGAGI (reference sequence). The germline V and J ends were trimmed by 4 bases and 5 bases, with 17 bases remaining between them. This CDR3 comprises 15 residues. The CDR3: CASSSSDIPGTEAFF. The CDR3 DNA follows: TGTGCCAGCAGTTCCTCGGACATCCCCGGGACTGAAGCTTTCTTT.

Points on this clone: It may be a read error: a sequence one base away is much more abundant. The chain joins TRBV7-3 to TRBJ1-1; tentative D call: TRBD1 (6 bases). The CDR3 is 13 amino acids. V gave up 1 base and J gave up 3 bases, with 6 bases separating them. Per the germline V gene, CDR1 is SGHTA and CDR2 is FQGTGA. The CDR3 nucleotides are TGTGCCAGCAGCTTAAACAGGGACACTGAAGCTTTCTTT. This encodes CASSLNRDTEAFF.

The chain couples TRBV15 to TRBJ1-3; no definite D call. Germline CDR1 and CDR2: LNHNV and YYDKDF (reference sequence). This CDR3 region has 19 residues. V was pared by 0 bases and J by 0 bases, with 18 bases between. DNA for the CDR3: TGTGCCACCAGCAGAGATGGGTCAGGCAGGAACGTCTCTGGAAACACCATATATTTT. Protein product: CATSRDGSGRNVSGNTIYF.

This chain connects TRBV6-5 to TRBJ2-1; D gene ambiguous. The CDR3 contains 15 residues. The V gene lost 6 bases and the J gene lost 4 bases, with 16 bases spanning the gap. Looked up from germline, CDR1 is MNHEY and CDR2 is SVGAGI. Here the CDR3 reads CASSKARAAYNEQFF. CDR3 sequence (DNA): TGTGCCAGCAGCAAGGCTAGAGCAGCTTACAATGAGCAGTTCTTC.

In regard to this clone: The same CDR3 can be traced to other DNA sequences in this sample. V usage is TRBV5-1 and J usage is TRBJ1-2; D gene ambiguous. V gave up 0 bases and J gave up 4 bases, with 10 bases separating them. There are 14 residues in the CDR3. Germline CDR1 and CDR2: SGHRS and YFSETQ. The CDR3 DNA reads TGCGCCAGCAGCTTGGCTCTAGGCCTCTATGGCTACACCTTC. It yields the protein CASSLALGLYGYTF.